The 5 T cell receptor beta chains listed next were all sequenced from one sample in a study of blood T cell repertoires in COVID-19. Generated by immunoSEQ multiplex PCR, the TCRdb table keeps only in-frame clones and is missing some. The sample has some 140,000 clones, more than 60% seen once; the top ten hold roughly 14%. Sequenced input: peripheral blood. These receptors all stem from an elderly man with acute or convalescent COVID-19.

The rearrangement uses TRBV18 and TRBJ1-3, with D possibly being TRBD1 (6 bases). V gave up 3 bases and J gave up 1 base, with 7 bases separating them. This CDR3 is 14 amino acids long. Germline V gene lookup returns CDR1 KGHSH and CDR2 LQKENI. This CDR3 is CASSPDRSGNTIYF. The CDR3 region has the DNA TGTGCCAGCTCACCCGACAGGTCTGGAAACACCATATATTTT. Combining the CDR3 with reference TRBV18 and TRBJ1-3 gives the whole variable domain NAGVMQNPRHLVRRRGQEARLRCSPMKGHSHVYWYRQLPEEGLKFMVYLQKENIIDESGMPKERFSAEFPKEGPSILRIQQVVRGDSAAYFCASSPDRSGNTIYFGEGSWLTVV.

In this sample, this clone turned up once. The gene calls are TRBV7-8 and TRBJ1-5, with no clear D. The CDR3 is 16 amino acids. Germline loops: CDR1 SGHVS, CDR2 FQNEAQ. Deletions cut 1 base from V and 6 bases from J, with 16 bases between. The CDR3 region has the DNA TGTGCCAGCAGCTTAGAGCCAGGCACGGTAGGTCAGCCCCAGCATTTT. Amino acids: CASSLEPGTVGQPQHF.

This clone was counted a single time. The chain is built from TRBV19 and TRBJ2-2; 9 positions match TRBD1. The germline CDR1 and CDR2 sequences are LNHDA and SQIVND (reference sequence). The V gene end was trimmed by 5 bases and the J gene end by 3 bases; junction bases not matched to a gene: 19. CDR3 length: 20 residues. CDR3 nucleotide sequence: TGTGCCAGTAGTCTGCGGACCTATACTACAGGGGGCGAGGACACCGGGGAGCTGTTTTTT. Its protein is CASSLRTYTTGGEDTGELFF.

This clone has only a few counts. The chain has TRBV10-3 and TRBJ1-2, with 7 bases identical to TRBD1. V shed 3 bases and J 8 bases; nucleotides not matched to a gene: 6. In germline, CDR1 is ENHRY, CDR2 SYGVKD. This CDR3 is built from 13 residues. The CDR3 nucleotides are TGTGCCATCAGTGACGACAGGGTGGTCGGCTACACCTTC. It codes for CAISDDRVVGYTF.

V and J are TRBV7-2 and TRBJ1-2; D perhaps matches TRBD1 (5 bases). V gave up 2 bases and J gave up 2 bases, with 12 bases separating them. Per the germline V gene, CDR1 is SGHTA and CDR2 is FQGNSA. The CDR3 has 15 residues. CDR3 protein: CASSLRSGQNYGYTF. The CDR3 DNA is TGTGCCAGCAGCTTACGGTCAGGACAAAACTATGGCTACACCTTC.